The 20 T cell receptor beta chains reported below all come from one sample, sequenced in a study of T-cell memory formation after mild COVID-19. TCRdb fed the 5' RACE reads into MiXCR, producing one record per CDR3 protein. The sample records hundreds of thousands of distinct CDR3 sequences, more than 15% being singletons. The sample consisted of PBMCs or a T cell subset sorted from them (not recorded which). The source is an adult woman who had mild COVID-19 (a few samples of this study predate the infection). Cell type and time point are not known.

This clonotype has just a few counts. The rearrangement uses TRBV5-1 and TRBJ1-3; 10 bases match TRBD1. The J segment lost 2 bases and the V segment lost 4 bases, leaving 9 bases of the junction unmatched. The length of the CDR3 is 17 residues. Looked up from germline, CDR1 is SGHRS and CDR2 is YFSETQ. The CDR3 DNA reads as TGCGCCAGCAGCGCCGGGACAGGGGCTCCCGCTGGAAACACCATATATTTT. Translating gives CASSAGTGAPAGNTIYF.

The chain combines TRBV13 with TRBJ2-1, with D possibly matching TRBD1 (6 bases). Deletions cut 5 bases from V and 7 bases from J, with 18 bases between. The CDR3 is 15 residues long. Germline CDR1 is PRHDT and CDR2 is FYEKMQ (reference sequence). The CDR3 DNA sequence: TGTGCCAGCAGCGCCTCCGGGCAGGGGTGGAATGAGCAGTTCTTC. It codes for CASSASGQGWNEQFF.

This clonotype has more than one count but fewer than ten. The rearrangement uses TRBV6-2 or TRBV6-3 and TRBJ2-1, with TRBD2 matching 9 bases. Germline V CDR1 and CDR2: MNHEY, SVGEGT. The CDR3 contains 15 residues. The trim removed 2 bases at V and 5 bases at J, leaving 4 bases unmatched. Here the CDR3 reads CASSYPRLADNEQFF. In DNA, the CDR3 is TGTGCCAGCAGTTACCCCCGACTAGCGGACAATGAGCAGTTCTTC.

This chain uses TRBV4-3 with TRBJ2-7; no clear D gene. V was clipped by 3 bases and J by 2 bases, with 14 bases between them. This CDR3 has 15 residues. CDR1 is LGHNA and CDR2 is YSLEER in the germline V gene. The CDR3 DNA is TGCGCCAGCAGCCACGAGAATGGGGTTACCTACGAGCAGTACTTC. Its translation: CASSHENGVTYEQYF.

This clonotype was counted once. The chain recombines TRBV24-1 with TRBJ1-2; no firm D call. The germline V gene has CDR1 KGHDR and CDR2 SFDVKD. The CDR3 runs 14 residues. The V gene lost 5 bases and the J gene lost 4 bases, with 13 bases spanning the gap. In DNA, the CDR3 is TGTGCCACCAGTGCCAACCGGCCGAGCTATGGCTACACCTTC. Encoded protein: CATSANRPSYGYTF.

This rearrangement joins TRBV7-2 to TRBJ2-5; TRBD2 matches at 10 bases. The V gene's germline CDR1 is SGHTA and CDR2 FQGNSA. With V trimmed by 4 bases and J by 5 bases, 10 bases remained unmatched. The CDR3 is 16 residues long. CDR3 loop: CASSSRVAGGGETQYF. CDR3 bases: TGTGCCAGCAGCTCCCGGGTAGCGGGAGGCGGGGAGACCCAGTACTTC.

J is TRBJ1-5 and V is TRBV6-5; the match to TRBD1 covers 8 bases. CDR1 MNHEY and CDR2 SVGAGI come from the germline V gene. The CDR3 extends over 16 amino acids. The junction had 6 bases not matched to a gene; V was cut back by 2 bases and J by 3 bases. The CDR3 DNA is TGTGCCAGCAGTTACAGCCGGACAGGGCTCAATCAGCCCCAGCATTTT. Translating gives CASSYSRTGLNQPQHF.

In its sample, this clonotype was seen a few times. J is TRBJ2-3 and V is TRBV12-3 or TRBV12-4, with TRBD2 matching 11 bases. This CDR3 region has 15 residues. J lost 5 bases, V lost 7 bases, and 8 bases had no gene match. The CDR3 DNA is TGTGCCAGCACCCTTAGCGGGGGGGCTTTAGATACGCAGTATTTT. This encodes CASTLSGGALDTQYF.

The genes are TRBV4-1 and TRBJ1-6, with 7 bases matching TRBD1. The length of the CDR3 is 16 residues. Germline trimming cut 4 bases from V and 8 bases from J; bases unmatched to any gene: 11. From germline, CDR1 is MGHRA and CDR2 YSYEKL. The CDR3 coding sequence is TGCGCCAGCAGCCTTCTTCGACAGGGAGGATATTCACCCCTCCACTTT. Residues: CASSLLRQGGYSPLHF.

This chain connects TRBV14 to TRBJ1-1, with D tentatively TRBD1 (6 bases). Trimming took 11 bases from V and 4 from J, leaving 20 bases between them. CDR3 length: 14 residues. Per the germline V gene, CDR1 is SGHDN and CDR2 is FVKESK. The CDR3 loop is CAVKQVQGPTEAFF. CDR3 nucleotides: TGTGCCGTAAAGCAAGTCCAGGGGCCCACTGAAGCTTTCTTT.

The V gene is TRBV5-5, the J gene TRBJ1-1; the match to TRBD1 covers 7 bases. This CDR3 region has 16 residues. The germline V gene encodes CDR1 SGHKS and CDR2 YYEKEE (reference sequence). After removal of 2 bases from V and 1 base from J, the junction contained 8 bases not matched to a gene. For the CDR3, the DNA is TGTGCCAGCAGCTTCCGGGAGGGGGCCGCGAACACTGAAGCTTTCTTT. Translated, it gives CASSFREGAANTEAFF.

This clonotype was counted a few times. The chain combines TRBV4-3 with TRBJ2-7; D possibly uses TRBD1 or TRBD2 (5 bases each). Germline values: CDR1 LGHNA, CDR2 YSLEER. V lost 1 base and J lost 5, with 15 bases in between. CDR3 size: 15 residues. The CDR3 DNA follows: TGCGCCAGCAGCCAAGGGTCAGGGAGTGGGAACGAGCAGTACTTC. Translated: CASSQGSGSGNEQYF.

This chain joins TRBV7-2 and TRBJ1-1, with 7 bases matching TRBD1. Per the germline V gene, CDR1 is SGHTA and CDR2 is FQGNSA. The CDR3 extends over 12 amino acids. With 5 bases clipped from V and 11 bases from J, the junction kept 8 bases outside the gene matches. CDR3 sequence: CASSTETGRAFF. The CDR3 nucleotides are TGTGCCAGCAGCACAGAGACAGGGAGGGCTTTCTTT.

There are a few counts of this clonotype. The chain has TRBV28 and TRBJ2-5; 15 bases align to TRBD2. This CDR3 is built from 19 residues. The J segment lost 5 bases and the V segment lost 6 bases, leaving 16 bases of the junction unmatched. Germline V lookup: CDR1 MDHEN, CDR2 SYDVKM. The CDR3 loop reads CASSPEPGLAGGRGETQYF. In nucleotides, the CDR3 is TGTGCCAGCAGCCCCGAACCGGGACTAGCGGGAGGTCGGGGTGAGACCCAGTACTTC.

The V and J genes are TRBV20-1 and TRBJ2-7; 8 nucleotides align to TRBD2. The CDR3 length is 16 residues. V shed 0 bases, J shed 0 bases, and the junction held 7 bases outside the gene matches. Germline V gene lookup returns CDR1 DFQATT and CDR2 SNEGSKA (reference sequence). The CDR3 loop reads CSARDFAGGSSYEQYF. DNA for the CDR3: TGCAGTGCTAGAGATTTCGCGGGGGGAAGCTCCTACGAGCAGTACTTC.

The rearrangement joins TRBV4-1 to TRBJ1-3; no definite D call. Germline CDR1 and CDR2: MGHRA and YSYEKL. The CDR3 contains 16 residues. V lost 2 bases and J 2 bases, leaving 13 bases between the germline ends. CDR3 nucleotides: TGCGCCAGCAGCCAACCTGTGACGGATGCTGGAAACACCATATATTTT. Its translation: CASSQPVTDAGNTIYF.

V and J are TRBV29-1 and TRBJ2-1; 9 nucleotides agree with TRBD2. Per germline, CDR1 SQVTM and CDR2 ANQGSEA. The CDR3 sequence is 15 residues long. Unmatched junction bases numbered 8, after V lost 8 bases and J lost 0 bases. CDR3 sequence reads: CSSLERGASYNEQFF. For the CDR3, the DNA is TGCAGCAGCCTGGAGCGGGGGGCCTCCTACAATGAGCAGTTCTTC.

The chain employs TRBV29-1 and TRBJ2-1; D possibly corresponds to TRBD2 (8 bases). The CDR3 runs to 13 residues. Trimming cost V 6 bases and J 3 bases, with 12 bases left between them. Germline V gene lookup returns CDR1 SQVTM and CDR2 ANQGSEA. CDR3: CSVGGDSYNEQFF. As DNA, the CDR3 is TGCAGCGTCGGGGGGGACAGCTACAATGAGCAGTTCTTC.

The sample holds a few counts of this clonotype. The chain has TRBV20-1 and TRBJ2-7; 9 bases match TRBD2. CDR1 and CDR2 from the germline V gene are DFQATT and SNEGSKA (reference sequence). The J segment lost 3 bases and the V segment lost 4 bases, leaving 7 bases of the junction unmatched. This CDR3 region has 14 residues. The CDR3 nucleotides are TGCAGTGCTATCTCTAGCGGGAAGTTCTACGAGCAGTACTTC. Translated, it gives CSAISSGKFYEQYF.

This clonotype was observed a handful of times. This chain connects TRBV5-5 to TRBJ1-4, with D uncertain. V lost 1 base to trimming and J lost 8 bases, with 12 bases between them. Germline assignment: CDR1 SGHKS and CDR2 YYEKEE (reference sequence). The CDR3 runs to 14 residues. The CDR3 DNA is TGTGCCAGCAGCTTGTCAGGACTGGGGGAAAAACTGTTTTTT. Translating gives CASSLSGLGEKLFF. Supplemented by reference TRBV5-5 and TRBJ1-4, the full variable domain reads DAGVTQSPTHLIKTRGQQVTLRCSPISGHKSVSWYQQVLGQGPQFIFQYYEKEERGRGNFPDRFSARQFPNYSSELNVNALLLGDSALYLCASSLSGLGEKLFFGSGTQLSVL.